These T cell receptor beta chains were read from a single sample in a study of T-cell reconstitution after alpha-beta-depleted transplantation in children. TCRdb reanalysed the PCR reads using MiXCR and keeps one entry per CDR3 protein. The table lists roughly 200,000 distinct CDR3 sequences, approximately 15% of them singletons. The sample was PBMCs from the stem cell graft donor, taken from the stem cell graft. The receptors stem from a human donor who donated a stem cell graft to a child with acute lymphoblastic leukemia. CDR3s include the opening cysteine and the closing phenylalanine or tryptophan. The order of the fields is V gene, D gene, clone size, J gene, CDR3 protein, CDR3 DNA. A D gene is named only where the DNA matches it firmly. Clone size, where shown, is once, few, many, or a class for clones that have expanded.

TRBV12-3/TRBV12-4	-	many	TRBJ2-5	CASSPAEGTQYF	TGTGCCAGCAGTCCGGCGGAGGGGACCCAGTACTTC
TRBV29-1	-	many	TRBJ2-3	CSVDAADADTQYF	TGCAGCGTTGACGCGGCGGACGCAGATACGCAGTATTTT
TRBV20-1	TRBD2	-	TRBJ2-7	CSAREFSGISYEQYF	TGCAGTGCTAGAGAATTTAGCGGGATCTCCTACGAGCAGTACTTC
TRBV5-1	TRBD1	-	TRBJ1-2	CASSLDFLGQGDYGYTF	TGCGCCAGCAGCTTGGATTTTTTGGGACAGGGTGACTATGGCTACACCTTC
TRBV5-1	TRBD2	few	TRBJ2-5	CASRKSSGRVETQYF	TGCGCCAGCAGGAAGTCTAGCGGGAGAGTAGAGACCCAGTACTTC
TRBV5-1	-	-	TRBJ2-6	CASSLGSNNVLTF	TGCGCCAGCAGCTTGGGGTCTAACAACGTCCTGACTTTC
TRBV20-1	TRBD2	many	TRBJ2-1	CSARDYRASGLNNEQFF	TGCAGTGCTAGAGATTATCGGGCTAGCGGGCTGAACAATGAGCAGTTCTTC
TRBV20-1	TRBD2	many	TRBJ2-1	CSALPRPTGPGLHYNEQFF	TGCAGTGCTCTTCCCAGGCCTACAGGACCGGGACTACACTACAATGAGCAGTTCTTC
TRBV2	TRBD1	-	TRBJ2-7	CASSRDRVRQYF	TGTGCCAGCAGCCGGGACAGGGTTCGGCAGTACTTC
TRBV6-5	TRBD2	many	TRBJ2-7	CASSYLASGYEQYF	TGTGCCAGCAGTTACTTGGCTAGCGGCTACGAGCAGTACTTC
TRBV27	TRBD1	many	TRBJ1-1	CASSFRQGKAFF	TGTGCCAGCAGTTTCCGACAGGGTAAAGCTTTCTTT
TRBV12-3/TRBV12-4	TRBD2	many	TRBJ2-3	CASRISGLADTQYF	TGTGCCAGCAGAATTAGCGGGTTGGCTGATACGCAGTATTTT
TRBV28	TRBD2	-	TRBJ2-3	CASTRAGLVSDTQYF	TGTGCCAGCACCCGGGCGGGACTAGTGTCCGATACGCAGTATTTT
TRBV20-1	TRBD2	many	TRBJ2-7	CSATSGRRDEQYF	TGCAGTGCTACTAGCGGGAGGCGCGACGAGCAGTACTTC
TRBV12-3/TRBV12-4	-	-	TRBJ1-1	CASSLVVHTEAFF	TGTGCCAGCAGTTTAGTCGTGCACACTGAAGCTTTCTTT
TRBV6-5	TRBD2	few	TRBJ2-7	CASSYRGRVSYEQYF	TGTGCCAGCAGTTACCGAGGGAGGGTGTCCTACGAGCAGTACTTC
TRBV18	TRBD1	many	TRBJ2-5	CASSPDRGAETQYF	TGTGCCAGCTCACCAGACAGGGGTGCGGAGACCCAGTACTTC
TRBV10-3	TRBD2	many	TRBJ2-3	CAIRLAGATDTQYF	TGTGCCATCAGACTAGCGGGAGCAACAGATACGCAGTATTTT
TRBV7-9	TRBD1	many	TRBJ2-1	CASSAAGGGYNEQFF	TGTGCCAGCAGTGCCGCAGGGGGCGGTTACAATGAGCAGTTCTTC
TRBV12-3/TRBV12-4	TRBD1	-	TRBJ1-2	CASKRTGAYYGYTF	TGTGCCAGCAAAAGGACAGGGGCTTACTATGGCTACACCTTC
TRBV6-5	-	many	TRBJ2-5	CASSSSQETQYF	TGTGCCAGCAGTTCCTCCCAAGAGACCCAGTACTTC
TRBV5-6	-	-	TRBJ1-2	CASSLTGSRYGYTF	TGTGCCAGCAGCTTGACAGGCTCGAGATATGGCTACACCTTC
TRBV6-2/TRBV6-3	-	-	TRBJ2-1	CASSSYIRTSSYNEQFF	TGTGCCAGCAGTTCGTACATACGGACTTCCTCCTACAATGAGCAGTTCTTC
TRBV6-4	TRBD2	-	TRBJ2-1	CASSSTWTSGRSNEQFF	TGTGCCAGCAGTTCTACATGGACTAGCGGGAGGAGCAATGAGCAGTTCTTC
TRBV12-3/TRBV12-4	TRBD1	many	TRBJ1-3	CASRSQGSSGNTIYF	TGTGCCAGCAGGTCACAGGGGAGCTCTGGAAACACCATATATTTT
TRBV5-4	TRBD1	-	TRBJ2-1	CASSFWDSYNEQFF	TGTGCCAGCAGCTTTTGGGACAGCTACAATGAGCAGTTCTTC
TRBV11-2	-	many	TRBJ2-5	CASSSLGSKGPQYF	TGTGCCAGCAGCTCACTGGGTTCCAAGGGGCCCCAGTACTTC
TRBV6-1	TRBD1	many	TRBJ1-1	CASSQRQGMNTEAFF	TGTGCCAGCAGTCAACGACAGGGAATGAACACTGAAGCTTTCTTT
TRBV24-1	-	many	TRBJ2-3	CATSDALATQYF	TGTGCCACCAGTGATGCACTAGCTACGCAGTATTTT
TRBV5-1	-	many	TRBJ1-1	CASSPAVGGRNTEAFF	TGCGCCAGCAGCCCGGCCGTCGGGGGGCGGAACACTGAAGCTTTCTTT
TRBV16	-	-	TRBJ2-4	CASSPTGRLGKNIQYF	TGTGCCAGCAGCCCCACGGGACGTCTGGGCAAAAACATTCAGTACTTC
TRBV5-1	TRBD2	many	TRBJ2-1	CASSLGPGGPYEQFF	TGCGCCAGCAGCTTGGGACCGGGAGGGCCTTATGAGCAGTTCTTC
TRBV29-1	-	-	TRBJ2-7	CSVSRDSGYEQYF	TGCAGCGTTAGCCGGGACTCGGGGTACGAGCAGTACTTC
TRBV5-1	TRBD1	many	TRBJ2-7	CASSLWDRGLEQYF	TGCGCCAGCAGCTTGTGGGACAGGGGGCTCGAGCAGTACTTC
TRBV27	TRBD1	many	TRBJ2-5	CASPDDRGETQYF	TGTGCCAGCCCTGATGACAGGGGAGAGACCCAGTACTTC
TRBV24-1	-	many	TRBJ2-3	CATSDSGTSTDTQYF	TGTGCCACCAGTGACTCCGGGACTAGCACAGATACGCAGTATTTT
TRBV5-1	-	many	TRBJ2-1	CASSLEGLYNEQFF	TGCGCCAGCAGCTTGGAGGGGCTCTACAATGAGCAGTTCTTC
TRBV7-8	-	-	TRBJ1-4	CASSLTQGGEKLFF	TGTGCCAGCAGCTTAACTCAGGGAGGAGAAAAACTGTTTTTT
TRBV12-3/TRBV12-4	-	many	TRBJ2-7	CASSGTGEALSYEQYF	TGTGCCAGCAGTGGCACAGGGGAGGCCCTCTCCTACGAGCAGTACTTC
TRBV10-2	-	-	TRBJ2-1	CASSEARDSSGLQFF	TGCGCCAGCAGTGAAGCCCGGGACTCCAGCGGGTTGCAGTTCTTC
TRBV10-3	-	many	TRBJ1-2	CAISEGIVRSNYGYTF	TGTGCCATCAGCGAAGGAATAGTCAGGTCTAACTATGGCTACACCTTC
TRBV29-1	TRBD1	many	TRBJ1-2	CSVDGQGVPKGTF	TGCAGCGTTGATGGACAGGGGGTCCCCAAAGGCACCTTC
TRBV5-1	-	many	TRBJ1-2	CASSLEEFNYGYTF	TGCGCCAGCAGCTTGGAGGAGTTTAACTATGGCTACACCTTC
TRBV20-1	-	many	TRBJ1-3	CSALSGSGNTIYF	TGCAGTGCACTCTCCGGCTCTGGAAACACCATATATTTT
TRBV12-3/TRBV12-4	TRBD1	-	TRBJ2-3	CASRGDRGPVADTQYF	TGTGCCAGCAGGGGGGACAGGGGGCCGGTGGCAGATACGCAGTATTTT
TRBV7-6	TRBD2	-	TRBJ2-3	CASSHGLAGVSDTQYF	TGTGCCAGCAGCCACGGACTAGCGGGAGTATCGGATACGCAGTATTTT
TRBV20-1	TRBD2	many	TRBJ2-2	CSATTTSDIGELFF	TGCAGTGCCACTACTACTAGCGACATCGGGGAGCTGTTTTTT
TRBV18	-	-	TRBJ1-6	CASSPNSNSPLHF	TGTGCCAGCTCGCCAAACTCTAATTCACCCCTCCACTTT
TRBV3-1	-	many	TRBJ2-1	CASSQDTTGGEQFF	TGTGCCAGCAGCCAAGATACAACCGGGGGTGAGCAGTTCTTC
TRBV5-1	-	few	TRBJ2-1	CASCQEPGAFSDEQFF	TGCGCCAGCTGCCAGGAGCCGGGGGCATTTAGCGATGAGCAGTTCTTC
TRBV20-1	-	many	TRBJ2-5	CSARWQETQYF	TGCAGTGCTAGGTGGCAAGAGACCCAGTACTTC
TRBV4-1	TRBD2	few	TRBJ2-1	CASSPRGLAGGRGNEQFF	TGCGCCAGCAGCCCGAGGGGACTAGCGGGAGGGAGGGGCAATGAGCAGTTCTTC
TRBV20-1	TRBD2	-	TRBJ2-1	CSARRLGLAGILGNEQFF	TGCAGTGCTAGACGCTTAGGACTAGCGGGAATCTTGGGCAATGAGCAGTTCTTC
TRBV6-1	TRBD1	many	TRBJ2-5	CASSPGQPQETQYF	TGTGCCAGCAGCCCGGGACAGCCTCAAGAGACCCAGTACTTC
TRBV5-1	-	-	TRBJ1-1	CASSSFSGAEENTEAFF	TGCGCCAGCAGCTCGTTTAGTGGGGCGGAAGAGAACACTGAAGCTTTCTTT
TRBV7-8	TRBD1	many	TRBJ2-7	CASSLAAGGDYEQYF	TGTGCCAGCAGCTTAGCGGCAGGGGGTGACTACGAGCAGTACTTC